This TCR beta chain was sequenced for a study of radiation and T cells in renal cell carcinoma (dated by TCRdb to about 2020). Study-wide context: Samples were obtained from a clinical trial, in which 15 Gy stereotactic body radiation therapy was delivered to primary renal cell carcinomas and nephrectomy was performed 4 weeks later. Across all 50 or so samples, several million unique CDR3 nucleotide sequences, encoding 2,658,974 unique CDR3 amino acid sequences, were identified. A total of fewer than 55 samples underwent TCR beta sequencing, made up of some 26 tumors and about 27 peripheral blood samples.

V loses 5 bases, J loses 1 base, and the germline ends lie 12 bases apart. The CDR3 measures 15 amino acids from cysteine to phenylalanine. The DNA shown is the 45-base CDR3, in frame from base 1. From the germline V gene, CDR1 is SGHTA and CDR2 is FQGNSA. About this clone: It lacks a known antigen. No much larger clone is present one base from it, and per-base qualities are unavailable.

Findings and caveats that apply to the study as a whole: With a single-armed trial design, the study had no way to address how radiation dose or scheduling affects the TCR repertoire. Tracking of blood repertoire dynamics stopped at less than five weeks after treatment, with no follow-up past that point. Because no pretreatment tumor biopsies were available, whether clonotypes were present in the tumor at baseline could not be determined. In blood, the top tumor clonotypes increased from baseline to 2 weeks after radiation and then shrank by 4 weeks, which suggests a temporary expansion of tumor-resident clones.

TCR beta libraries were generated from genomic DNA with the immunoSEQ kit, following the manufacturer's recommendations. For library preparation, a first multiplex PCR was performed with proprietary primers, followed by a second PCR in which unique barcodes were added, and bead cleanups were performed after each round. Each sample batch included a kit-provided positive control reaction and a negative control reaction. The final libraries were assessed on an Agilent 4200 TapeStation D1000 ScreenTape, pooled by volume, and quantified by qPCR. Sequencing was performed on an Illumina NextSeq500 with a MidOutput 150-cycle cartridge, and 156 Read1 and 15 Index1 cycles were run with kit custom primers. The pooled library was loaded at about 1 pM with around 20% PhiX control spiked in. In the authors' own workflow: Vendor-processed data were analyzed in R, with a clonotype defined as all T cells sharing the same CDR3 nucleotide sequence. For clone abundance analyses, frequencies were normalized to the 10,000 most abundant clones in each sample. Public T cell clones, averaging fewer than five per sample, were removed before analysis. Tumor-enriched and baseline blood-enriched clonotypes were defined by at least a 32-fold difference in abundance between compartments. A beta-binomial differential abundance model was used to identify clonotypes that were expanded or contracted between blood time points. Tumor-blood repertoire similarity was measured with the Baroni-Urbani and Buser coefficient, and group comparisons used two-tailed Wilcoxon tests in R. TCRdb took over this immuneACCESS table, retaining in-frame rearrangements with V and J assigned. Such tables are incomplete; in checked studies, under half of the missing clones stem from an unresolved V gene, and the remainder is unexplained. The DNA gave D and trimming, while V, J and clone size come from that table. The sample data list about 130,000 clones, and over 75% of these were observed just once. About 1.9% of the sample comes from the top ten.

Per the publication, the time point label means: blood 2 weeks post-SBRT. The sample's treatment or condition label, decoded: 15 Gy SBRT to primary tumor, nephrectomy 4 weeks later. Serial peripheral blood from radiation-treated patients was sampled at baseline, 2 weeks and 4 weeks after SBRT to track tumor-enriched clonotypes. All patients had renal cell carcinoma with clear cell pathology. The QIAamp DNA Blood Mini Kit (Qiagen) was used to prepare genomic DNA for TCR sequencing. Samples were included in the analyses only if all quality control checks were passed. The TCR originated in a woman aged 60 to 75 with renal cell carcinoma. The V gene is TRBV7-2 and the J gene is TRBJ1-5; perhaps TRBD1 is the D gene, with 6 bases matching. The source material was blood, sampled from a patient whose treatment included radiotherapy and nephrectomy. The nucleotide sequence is TGTGCCAGCAGCGCACAGGGCTTAAGCAATCAGCCCCAGCATTTT. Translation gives CASSAQGLSNQPQHF.